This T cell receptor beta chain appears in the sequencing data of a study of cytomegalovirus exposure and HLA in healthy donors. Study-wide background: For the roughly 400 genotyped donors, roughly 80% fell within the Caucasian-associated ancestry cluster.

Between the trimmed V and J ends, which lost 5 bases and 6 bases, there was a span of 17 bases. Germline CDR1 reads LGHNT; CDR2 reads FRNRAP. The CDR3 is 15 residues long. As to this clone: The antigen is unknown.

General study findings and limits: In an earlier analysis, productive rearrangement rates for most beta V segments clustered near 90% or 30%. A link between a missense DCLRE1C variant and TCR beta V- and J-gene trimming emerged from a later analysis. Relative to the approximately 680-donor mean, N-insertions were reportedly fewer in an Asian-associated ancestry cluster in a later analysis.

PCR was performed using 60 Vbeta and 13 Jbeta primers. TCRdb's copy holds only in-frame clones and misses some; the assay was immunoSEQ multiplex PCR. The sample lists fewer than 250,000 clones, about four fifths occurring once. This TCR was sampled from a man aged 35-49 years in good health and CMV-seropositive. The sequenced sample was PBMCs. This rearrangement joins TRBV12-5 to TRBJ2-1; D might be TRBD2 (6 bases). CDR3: CASGTGVGNFNEQFF. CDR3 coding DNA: TGTGCTAGTGGTACGGGAGTGGGGAATTTCAATGAGCAGTTCTTC.